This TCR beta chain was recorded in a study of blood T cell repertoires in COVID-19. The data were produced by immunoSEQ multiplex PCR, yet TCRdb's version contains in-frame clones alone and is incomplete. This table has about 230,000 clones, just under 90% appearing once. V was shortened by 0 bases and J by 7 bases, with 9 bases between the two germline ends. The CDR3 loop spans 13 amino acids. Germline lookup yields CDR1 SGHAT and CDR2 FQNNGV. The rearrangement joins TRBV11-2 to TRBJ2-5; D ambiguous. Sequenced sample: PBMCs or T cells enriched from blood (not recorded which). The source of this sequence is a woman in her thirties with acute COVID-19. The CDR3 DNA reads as TGTGCCAGCAGCTTAGAACCGGCGGCGACCCAGTACTTC. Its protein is CASSLEPAATQYF.